These 24 T cell receptor beta chains originate from one sample sequenced in a study of beta chain features in type 1 diabetes. Since all of the isolated RNA was reverse transcribed, expressed TCRB transcripts were what got sequenced. Method: immunoSEQ multiplex PCR; TCRdb's copy keeps in-frame clones and lacks some. This sample has 120,000 to 150,000 clones; 6.9% occur once, and the top ten carry under 1.5%. Sequencing was carried out using central memory CD4+ T cells from blood. Receptor source: a woman under 40 in good health.

This clone was seen repeatedly, ten times or more. J is TRBJ2-5 and V is TRBV29-1, with TRBD1 matching over 9 bases. This CDR3 spans 13 amino acids. Germline V CDR1 and CDR2: SQVTM, ANQGSEA. The junction had 7 bases not matched to a gene; V was cut back by 6 bases and J by 5 bases. The CDR3 spells CSVMTGGGETQYF. The CDR3 nucleotides are TGCAGCGTGATGACAGGGGGGGGCGAGACCCAGTACTTC.

The J gene is TRBJ2-3, the V gene TRBV23-1; 7 nucleotides align to TRBD1. TRBV23-1 is labeled an ORF, and its function is uncertain. The V and J ends lost 2 bases and 0 bases, in that order; junction bases with no gene match: 20. This CDR3 comprises 21 residues. CDR3 residues: CASSQVPRTGPQLISTDTQYF. The CDR3 nucleotides are TGCGCCAGCAGTCAAGTTCCCCGGACAGGCCCCCAATTAATTAGCACAGATACGCAGTATTTT.

The rearrangement links TRBV6-1 to TRBJ2-4, with 7 bases that match TRBD1. V dropped 3 bases and J dropped 6; count of bases not matched to a gene: 5. CDR3 size: 14 residues. Germline loops: CDR1 MNHNS, CDR2 SASEGT. The CDR3 nucleotides read TGTGCCAGCAGTGATCAGACAGGGAGAAACATTCAGTACTTC. Translating it yields CASSDQTGRNIQYF.

A few counts support this clone. The rearrangement uses TRBV28 and TRBJ1-4, with 11 bases lining up with TRBD1. The CDR3 has 18 amino acids. The trim removed 6 bases at V and 3 bases at J, leaving 12 bases unmatched. The germline CDR1 and CDR2 sequences are MDHEN and SYDVKM. The CDR3 DNA reads TGTGCCAGCAGGCCCTGGGTCGGGACAGGGGGTCCTAATGAAAAACTGTTTTTT. Translation gives CASRPWVGTGGPNEKLFF.

This clone was seen more than once but under ten times. The genes are TRBV28 and TRBJ1-5; D might be TRBD1 (6 bases). There are 14 residues in the CDR3. Trimming pared 10 bases from V and 4 bases from J, leaving 17 bases between. CDR1 and CDR2 from the germline V gene are MDHEN and SYDVKM. CDR3 residues: CATGQGNLNQPQHF. CDR3 nucleotide sequence: TGTGCCACAGGCCAGGGGAATTTAAATCAGCCCCAGCATTTT.

The V gene is TRBV28, the J gene TRBJ2-7; D uncertain. CDR1 MDHEN and CDR2 SYDVKM come from the germline V gene. Trimming took off 3 bases at V and 4 bases at J, with 13 bases between the two ends. The CDR3 extends over 14 amino acids. This CDR3 is CASSFHGSRYEQYF. The CDR3 coding sequence is TGTGCCAGCAGTTTTCACGGATCGAGGTACGAGCAGTACTTC.

This clone was seen a few times. V is TRBV4-2 and J is TRBJ2-7; 14 bases match TRBD2. Germline loops: CDR1 LGHNA, CDR2 YNFKEQ. V was clipped by 4 bases and J by 9 bases; unmatched bases: 2. The CDR3 runs 13 residues. The CDR3 protein is CASSPGLAGVQYF. CDR3 bases: TGTGCCAGCAGCCCGGGACTAGCGGGAGTGCAGTACTTC.

This clone occurred a few times. This sequence joins TRBV10-3 and TRBJ1-5, with 9 bases lining up with TRBD1. V lost 2 bases, J lost 0 bases, and 2 bases stayed unmatched. The germline CDR1 and CDR2 sequences are ENHRY and SYGVKD. The CDR3 consists of 16 residues. The CDR3 bases are TGTGCCATCAGTGAGGCGACAGGGGGTAGCAATCAGCCCCAGCATTTT. This gives the protein CAISEATGGSNQPQHF.

The genes are TRBV7-9 and TRBJ1-5, with TRBD1 identical over 9 bases. The germline gives CDR1 SEHNR, CDR2 FQNEAQ (reference sequence). The CDR3 loop spans 15 amino acids. V lost 2 bases, J lost 5 bases, and 4 bases stayed unmatched. The CDR3 DNA is TGTGCCAGCAGCTTAACAGGGGGCCGGTATCAGCCCCAGCATTTT. Its translation: CASSLTGGRYQPQHF.

CDR3 sequence reads: CAISERGSPGETQYF. For the CDR3, the DNA is TGTGCCATCAGTGAGCGCGGCTCGCCGGGGGAGACCCAGTACTTC. The chain uses TRBV10-3 and TRBJ2-5, with D perhaps matching TRBD2 (5 bases). Germline V gives CDR1 ENHRY, CDR2 SYGVKD. The V end was cut by 2 bases, the J end by 5 bases, with 15 bases between. This CDR3 contains 15 residues.

There are a few counts of this clone. The chain has TRBV5-1 and TRBJ2-1; D ambiguous. Germline V gives CDR1 SGHRS, CDR2 YFSETQ. The ends were cut back, 0 bases at V and 0 bases at J, with 4 bases in the middle. The CDR3 runs to 14 residues. The CDR3, as DNA: TGCGCCAGCAGCTTGGATAGCTCCTACAATGAGCAGTTCTTC. Translated, it gives CASSLDSSYNEQFF.

This chain joins TRBV30 and TRBJ2-1; TRBD2 matches at 10 bases. V lost 4 bases, J lost 10 bases, and 7 bases stayed unmatched. The germline gives CDR1 GTSNPN, CDR2 SVGIG (reference sequence). This CDR3 is built from 13 residues. CDR3 residues: CAWTLAGGVEQFF. The CDR3 DNA follows: TGTGCCTGGACGTTAGCGGGGGGAGTCGAGCAGTTCTTC.

The rearrangement joins TRBV7-2 to TRBJ2-7; 10 bases align to TRBD1. Germline loops: CDR1 SGHTA, CDR2 FQGNSA. The CDR3 sequence is 15 residues long. V shed 5 bases, J shed 3 bases, and the junction held 7 bases outside the gene matches. The CDR3 here is CASSTDRGRDYEQYF. CDR3 DNA: TGTGCCAGCAGCACCGACAGGGGGCGAGACTACGAGCAGTACTTC. The full variable domain, rest sourced from reference TRBV7-2 and TRBJ2-7, is GAGVSQSPSNKVTEKGKDVELRCDPISGHTALYWYRQSLGQGLEFLIYFQGNSAPDKSGLPSDRFSAERTGGSVSTLTIQRTQQEDSAVYLCASSTDRGRDYEQYFGPGTRLTVT.

With regard to this clone: A much larger clone is a single base away; this may be a read error. This chain connects TRBV6-5 to TRBJ2-3; D gene unclear. The CDR3 contains 12 residues. Trimming stripped 6 bases from V and 5 bases from J, with 9 bases between. CDR1 and CDR2 (germline): MNHEY, SVGAGI. CDR3 region: CASSPPGDTQYF. DNA of the CDR3: TGTGCCAGCAGCCCGCCGGGAGATACGCAGTATTTT.

V gene TRBV7-8 combines with J gene TRBJ1-4; D is undetermined. Germline loops: CDR1 SGHVS, CDR2 FQNEAQ. V lost 2 bases to trimming and J lost 5 bases, with 6 bases between them. This CDR3 has 13 residues. The CDR3 is CASSLNPNEKLFF. CDR3 nucleotides: TGTGCCAGCAGCTTAAATCCGAATGAAAAACTGTTTTTT.

The chain combines TRBV4-3 with TRBJ2-3, with 8 bases fitting TRBD2. CDR3 length equals 16 residues. Trimming took 0 bases from V and 6 from J; bases not matched to a gene: 8. The germline V gene encodes CDR1 LGHNA and CDR2 YSLEER. The CDR3 here is CASSQDFGRARDTQYF. CDR3 nucleotides: TGCGCCAGCAGCCAAGATTTCGGGAGGGCCAGGGATACGCAGTATTTT.

This clone was found a few times. The chain combines TRBV6-5 with TRBJ2-7; D possibly corresponds to TRBD2 (5 bases). CDR3 length equals 15 residues. Germline loops: CDR1 MNHEY, CDR2 SVGAGI. V was cut by 3 bases and J by 6 bases, with 18 bases left in between. The CDR3 protein is CASSYMGYQAGEQYF. The CDR3 bases are TGTGCCAGCAGTTATATGGGGTATCAGGCGGGCGAGCAGTACTTC.

This chain uses TRBV19 with TRBJ1-2; D remains unclear. The CDR3 spans 17 residues. V was pared by 6 bases and J by 1 base, with 21 bases between. Germline loops: CDR1 LNHDA, CDR2 SQIVND (reference sequence). The CDR3 DNA reads as TGTGCCAGTAGGCATATGGGATACAGTGGACTTAACTATGGCTACACCTTC. The encoded protein is CASRHMGYSGLNYGYTF. Full variable domain (remainder filled in from reference TRBV19 and TRBJ1-2): DGGITQSPKYLFRKEGQNVTLSCEQNLNHDAMYWYRQDPGQGLRLIYYSQIVNDFQKGDIAEGYSVSREKKESFPLTVTSAQKNPTAFYLCASRHMGYSGLNYGYTFGSGTRLTVV.

This clone was counted between two and nine times. The chain links TRBV6-5 to TRBJ2-7; 10 nucleotides agree with TRBD1. With V trimmed by 2 bases and J by 4 bases, 5 bases remained unmatched. Per the germline V gene, CDR1 is MNHEY and CDR2 is SVGAGI. The CDR3 runs 15 residues. In DNA form, the CDR3 reads TGTGCCAGCAGTTACCGGGACAGGGGTTCGTACGAGCAGTACTTC. Translation gives CASSYRDRGSYEQYF.

This clone has a count of ten or more. V and J are TRBV18 and TRBJ2-3; TRBD2 aligns across 9 bases. Per the germline V gene, CDR1 is KGHSH and CDR2 is LQKENI. J gave up 6 bases and V 4 bases, and 8 bases lay outside the gene matches. The CDR3 runs to 15 residues. The CDR3 here is CASSQSAGGPDTQYF. The CDR3, as DNA: TGTGCCAGCTCACAATCGGCGGGAGGGCCCGATACGCAGTATTTT.

This chain connects TRBV7-2 to TRBJ1-2; D not certain. CDR1 is SGHTA and CDR2 is FQGNSA in the germline V gene. V lost 6 bases to trimming and J lost 3 bases, with 14 bases between them. The CDR3 is 14 residues long. The CDR3 nucleotides read TGTGCCAGCAGTGAGGGAAGGCTGGACTATGGCTACACCTTC. This encodes CASSEGRLDYGYTF.

The chain couples TRBV6-1 to TRBJ2-5; D is possibly TRBD2 (5 bases). Trimming took 2 bases from V and 1 from J, leaving 8 bases between them. CDR1 and CDR2 (germline): MNHNS, SASEGT. CDR3 size: 14 residues. The CDR3 coding sequence is TGTGCCAGCAGTGAACCAGCGGCCCAAGAGACCCAGTACTTC. Residues: CASSEPAAQETQYF.

The chain combines TRBV6-5 with TRBJ1-1, with 8 bases that match TRBD1. V shed 7 bases, J shed 6 bases, and the junction held 10 bases outside the gene matches. The germline CDR1 and CDR2 sequences are MNHEY and SVGAGI. CDR3 length equals 14 residues. CDR3 sequence reads: CASIHRGAVSEAFF. DNA for the CDR3: TGTGCCAGCATTCACAGGGGGGCGGTCTCTGAAGCTTTCTTT.

This clone was counted at least ten times. The genes are TRBV18 and TRBJ2-4; TRBD2 agrees at 8 bases. V trimming: 3 bases; J trimming: 1 base; junction bases outside the gene matches: 8. The CDR3 has 17 amino acids. CDR1 and CDR2 (germline): KGHSH, LQKENI. In DNA, the CDR3 is TGTGCCAGCTCACCTCCAGAAGGGACTAGGGCCAAAAACATTCAGTACTTC. This translates into CASSPPEGTRAKNIQYF. The entire variable domain, with the rest obtained from reference TRBV18 and TRBJ2-4, is as follows: NAGVMQNPRHLVRRRGQEARLRCSPMKGHSHVYWYRQLPEEGLKFMVYLQKENIIDESGMPKERFSAEFPKEGPSILRIQQVVRGDSAAYFCASSPPEGTRAKNIQYFGAGTRLSVL.